This section outlines one T cell receptor (beta chain) sequence together with its context. The data stem from a study of control samples from healthy donors and cancer patients. This CDR3 comprises 15 residues. With 0 bases removed from V and 7 bases from J, the gap between germline ends came to 12 bases. CDR1 and CDR2 from the germline V gene are LGHNA and YNFKEQ. Repertoires were generated with immunoSEQ multiplex PCR, while TCRdb's copy carries only in-frame clones and drops some. This table has under 150,000 clones, 88% appearing once. Material for sequencing was blood. The receptor's source is a woman in her 70s in good health. This chain connects TRBV4-2 to TRBJ1-4; the D gene is possibly TRBD1 (6 bases). CDR3 DNA sequence: TGTGCCAGCAGCCAAGAGGGGACATTAAGTGAAAAACTGTTTTTT. It translates to CASSQEGTLSEKLFF.